This T cell receptor beta chain was sequenced in a study of shared T cell receptors in the human thymus. The CDR3 is made up of 16 amino acids. Germline values: CDR1 SGHTA, CDR2 FQGNSA. The trim removed 6 bases at V and 7 bases at J, leaving 12 bases unmatched. Profiling relied on immunoSEQ multiplex PCR, and the TCRdb table lists in-frame clones only, not all of them. This table holds some 700,000 clones, 75% to 90% found once. These records were also assigned to another study, of human thymus T cells. From that study: Related research has reported that thymic repertoires overlap highly among unrelated individuals.

The sequence was collected from a girl less than two years old with a congenital heart defect. The J gene is TRBJ1-6, the V gene TRBV7-2, with 7 bases matching TRBD1. The sample comprised thymocytes. The CDR3 nucleotides are TGTGCCAGCAGTTGCCAGGGGGTGGGTAGGAATTCACCCCTCCACTTT. Residues: CASSCQGVGRNSPLHF.